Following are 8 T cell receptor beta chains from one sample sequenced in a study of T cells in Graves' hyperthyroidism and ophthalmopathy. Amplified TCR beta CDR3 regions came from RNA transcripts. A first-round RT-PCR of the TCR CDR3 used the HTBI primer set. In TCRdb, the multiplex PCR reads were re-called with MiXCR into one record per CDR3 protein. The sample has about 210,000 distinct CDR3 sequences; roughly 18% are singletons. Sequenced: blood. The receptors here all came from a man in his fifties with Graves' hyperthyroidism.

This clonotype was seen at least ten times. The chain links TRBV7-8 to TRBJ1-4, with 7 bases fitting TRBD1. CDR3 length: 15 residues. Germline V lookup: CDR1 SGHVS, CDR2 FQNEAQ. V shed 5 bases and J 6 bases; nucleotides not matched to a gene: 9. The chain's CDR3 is CASSPYRQGDEKLFF. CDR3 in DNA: TGTGCCAGCAGCCCCTACCGACAGGGCGATGAAAAACTGTTTTTT.

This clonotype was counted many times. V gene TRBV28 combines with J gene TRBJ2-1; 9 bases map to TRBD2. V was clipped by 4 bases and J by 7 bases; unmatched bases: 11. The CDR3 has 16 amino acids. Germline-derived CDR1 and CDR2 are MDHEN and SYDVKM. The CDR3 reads CASSYHSGSPSNEQFF. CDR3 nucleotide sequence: TGTGCCAGCAGTTACCATAGCGGGAGCCCTTCTAATGAGCAGTTCTTC.

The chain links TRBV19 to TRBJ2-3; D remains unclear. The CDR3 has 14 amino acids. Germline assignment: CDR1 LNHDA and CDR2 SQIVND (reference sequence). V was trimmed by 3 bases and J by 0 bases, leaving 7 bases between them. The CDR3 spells CASSMAPSTDTQYF. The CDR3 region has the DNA TGTGCCAGTAGTATGGCACCGAGCACAGATACGCAGTATTTT.

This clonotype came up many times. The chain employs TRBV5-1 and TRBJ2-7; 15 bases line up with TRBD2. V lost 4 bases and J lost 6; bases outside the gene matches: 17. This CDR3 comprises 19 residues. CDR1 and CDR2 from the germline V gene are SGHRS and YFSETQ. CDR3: CASSREGQWTSGRDGEQYF. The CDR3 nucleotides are TGCGCCAGCAGCCGAGAGGGACAGTGGACTAGCGGGAGGGACGGCGAGCAGTACTTC. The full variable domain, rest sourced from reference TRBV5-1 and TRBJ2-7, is KAGVTQTPRYLIKTRGQQVTLSCSPISGHRSVSWYQQTPGQGLQFLFEYFSETQRNKGNFPGRFSGRQFSNSRSEMNVSTLELGDSALYLCASSREGQWTSGRDGEQYFGPGTRLTVT.

CDR3 DNA: TGCGCCAGCGGCCGACAGGGGAGGACAGATACGCAGTATTTT. Translation: CASGRQGRTDTQYF. The V and J genes are TRBV5-1 and TRBJ2-3; 8 bases fit TRBD1. This CDR3 comprises 14 residues. Germline V gene sequence: CDR1 SGHRS, CDR2 YFSETQ. With V trimmed by 7 bases and J by 3 bases, 7 bases remained unmatched.

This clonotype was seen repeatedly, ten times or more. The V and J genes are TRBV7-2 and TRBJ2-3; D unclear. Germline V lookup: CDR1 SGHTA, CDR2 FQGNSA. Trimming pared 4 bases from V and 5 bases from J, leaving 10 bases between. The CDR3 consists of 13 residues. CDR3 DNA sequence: TGTGCCAGCAGCTACAAACTTGGAGATACGCAGTATTTT. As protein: CASSYKLGDTQYF.

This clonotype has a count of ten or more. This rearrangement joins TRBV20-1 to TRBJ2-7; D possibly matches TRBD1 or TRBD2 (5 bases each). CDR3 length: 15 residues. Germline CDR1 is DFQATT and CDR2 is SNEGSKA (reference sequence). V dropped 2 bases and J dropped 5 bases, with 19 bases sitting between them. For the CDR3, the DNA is TGCAGTGCTAGACCCCTGGGGGTCATGCGAAACGAGCAGTACTTC. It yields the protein CSARPLGVMRNEQYF.

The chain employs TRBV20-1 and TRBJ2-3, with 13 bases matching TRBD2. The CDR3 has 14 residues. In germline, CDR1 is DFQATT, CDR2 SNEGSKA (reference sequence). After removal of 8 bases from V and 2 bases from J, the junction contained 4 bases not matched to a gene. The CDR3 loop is CSPGTSGITDTQYF. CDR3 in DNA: TGCAGTCCCGGGACTAGCGGGATCACAGATACGCAGTATTTT.